One sample yielded the 24 T cell receptor beta chains listed below, sequenced in a study of identical twins. TCRdb re-analysed the 5' RACE reads in MiXCR, keeping a single row per CDR3 protein. The data show about 150,000 distinct CDR3 sequences, under 4.5% seen once. What was sequenced was memory T cells sorted from blood. These receptors all come from a man younger than 30 in good health.

This clonotype was found many times. The chain combines TRBV5-1 with TRBJ2-5; no firm D call. Germline CDR1 and CDR2: SGHRS and YFSETQ. V lost 4 bases and J 5 bases, leaving 12 bases between the germline ends. The CDR3 covers 13 residues. The CDR3: CASSPRAEETQYF. CDR3 in DNA: TGCGCCAGCAGCCCCCGGGCGGAGGAGACCCAGTACTTC. Supplemented by reference TRBV5-1 and TRBJ2-5, the full variable domain reads KAGVTQTPRYLIKTRGQQVTLSCSPISGHRSVSWYQQTPGQGLQFLFEYFSETQRNKGNFPGRFSGRQFSNSRSEMNVSTLELGDSALYLCASSPRAEETQYFGPGTRLLVL.

The sample holds many counts of this clonotype. The V and J genes are TRBV5-1 and TRBJ2-3; possibly TRBD2 for D (5 bases). CDR3 size: 15 residues. V lost 1 base to trimming and J lost 2 bases, with 11 bases between them. Germline V gives CDR1 SGHRS, CDR2 YFSETQ. Here the CDR3 DNA reads TGCGCCAGCAGCTTGAAGCCAGACTACACAGATACGCAGTATTTT. Its protein is CASSLKPDYTDTQYF.

This clonotype was picked up many times. The V call is TRBV15, the J call TRBJ1-3, with D uncertain. Trimming removed 4 bases at V and 0 bases at J, with 4 bases between. CDR1 is LNHNV, CDR2 YYDKDF, per germline (reference sequence). CDR3 length: 13 residues. This CDR3 reads CATSTDSGNTIYF. CDR3 sequence (DNA): TGTGCCACCAGCACGGACTCTGGAAACACCATATATTTT. The full variable domain, its missing parts supplied by reference TRBV15 and TRBJ1-3, is DAMVIQNPRYQVTQFGKPVTLSCSQTLNHNVMYWYQQKSSQAPKLLFHYYDKDFNNEADTPDNFQSRRPNTSFCFLDIRSPGLGDTAMYLCATSTDSGNTIYFGEGSWLTVV.

This clonotype has ten or more counts. The gene calls are TRBV29-1 and TRBJ2-7; D assignment may be TRBD1 or TRBD2 (6 bases each). The CDR3 is made up of 13 amino acids. The V gene's germline CDR1 is SQVTM and CDR2 ANQGSEA. The V and J ends lost 4 bases and 2 bases respectively, with 12 bases between them. As DNA, the CDR3 is TGCAGCGTTGTTGGGGGGCAAACCTACGAGCAGTACTTC. Translated, it gives CSVVGGQTYEQYF.

This clonotype was found many times. The chain links TRBV5-1 to TRBJ2-5; no firm D call. The CDR3 is 15 amino acids. Trimming took off 0 bases at V and 2 bases at J, with 11 bases between the two ends. Looked up from germline, CDR1 is SGHRS and CDR2 is YFSETQ. The CDR3 DNA reads as TGCGCCAGCAGCTTGGAGACTTTCCTACAAGAGACCCAGTACTTC. This gives the protein CASSLETFLQETQYF.

In this sample, this clonotype turned up many times. The rearrangement joins TRBV5-1 to TRBJ2-6; D may be TRBD2 (6 bases). V was shortened by 4 bases and J by 4 bases, with 18 bases between the two germline ends. CDR3 size: 17 residues. Germline values: CDR1 SGHRS, CDR2 YFSETQ. The CDR3 coding sequence is TGCGCCAGCAGCGACGTGACGGGAGTATCCGGGGCCAACGTCCTGACTTTC. The encoded protein is CASSDVTGVSGANVLTF.

The rearrangement joins TRBV6-1 to TRBJ2-1; 8 bases agree with TRBD1. There are 14 residues in the CDR3. CDR1 is MNHNS, CDR2 SASEGT, per germline. With V trimmed by 6 bases and J by 9 bases, 10 bases remained unmatched. This chain's CDR3 is CASRGTGPAPEQFF. The CDR3 DNA reads as TGTGCCAGCAGGGGGACAGGCCCTGCTCCTGAGCAGTTCTTC.

This clonotype has only a few counts. The gene calls are TRBV19 and TRBJ2-1, with D possibly TRBD2 on 6 matching bases. Germline CDR1 and CDR2: LNHDA and SQIVND (reference sequence). The CDR3 sequence is 14 residues long. Trimming shortened V by 11 bases and J by 2 bases, and 16 bases separated the two germline ends. The DNA of the CDR3 is TGTGCCGCAAATTCTCCGGGAGCCTACAATGAGCAGTTCTTC. The encoded protein is CAANSPGAYNEQFF.

In its sample, this clonotype was seen many times. V gene TRBV20-1 combines with J gene TRBJ2-2; tentatively, D is TRBD2 (5 bases). The CDR3 contains 15 residues. The germline V gene has CDR1 DFQATT and CDR2 SNEGSKA (reference sequence). V lost 6 bases and J 0 bases, leaving 14 bases between the germline ends. The CDR3 DNA reads TGCAGTGCCCCCAAGCGGAGAACGAACACCGGGGAGCTGTTTTTT. Translating gives CSAPKRRTNTGELFF.

This clonotype was counted many times. The CDR3 reads CASSVTHATYEQYF. The CDR3 region has the DNA TGTGCCAGCAGCGTAACGCACGCGACCTACGAGCAGTACTTC. The rearrangement uses TRBV7-8 and TRBJ2-7; D remains ambiguous. Trimming left V 5 bases short and J 2 bases short, with 13 bases between. CDR1 and CDR2 (germline): SGHVS, FQNEAQ. This CDR3 is built from 14 residues.

The V gene is TRBV12-5, the J gene TRBJ2-1; the D is unclear. Germline loops: CDR1 LGHNT, CDR2 FRNRAP. Between the trimmed V and J ends, which lost 3 bases and 6 bases, there was a span of 12 bases. This CDR3 comprises 14 residues. The CDR3 coding sequence is TGTGCTAGTGGTTTTTCTTCCCTCCGCAATGAGCAGTTCTTC. Amino acids: CASGFSSLRNEQFF.

There are many counts of this clonotype. V is TRBV6-5 and J is TRBJ2-5, with D possibly being TRBD1 (6 bases). Germline V CDR1 and CDR2: MNHEY, SVGAGI. The ends were cut back, 4 bases at V and 9 bases at J, with 9 bases in the middle. CDR3 length: 11 amino acids. The CDR3 nucleotides read TGTGCCAGCAGTTTTGACAGGTCCCAGTACTTC. The encoded protein is CASSFDRSQYF.

This clonotype came up a few times. V usage is TRBV24-1 and J usage is TRBJ1-2, with D unresolved. Trimming took 4 bases from V and 7 from J, leaving 21 bases between them. This CDR3 is built from 16 residues. Germline V lookup: CDR1 KGHDR, CDR2 SFDVKD. CDR3 bases: TGTGCCACCAGTGAAGGACGTCGGAGGTCTATTGGTGGCTACACCTTC. It yields the protein CATSEGRRRSIGGYTF.

This clonotype was observed at least ten times. This chain connects TRBV20-1 to TRBJ2-3; TRBD1 is a possible D gene (5 bases). The V gene lost 2 bases and the J gene lost 4 bases, with 13 bases spanning the gap. The CDR3 has 14 amino acids. Germline V lookup: CDR1 DFQATT, CDR2 SNEGSKA (reference sequence). The chain's CDR3 is CSARSAGLADTQYF. The DNA for the CDR3 is TGCAGTGCTAGATCCGCAGGGCTGGCAGATACGCAGTATTTT.

At least ten counts were recorded for this clonotype. The chain couples TRBV5-1 to TRBJ2-7; D possibly corresponds to TRBD1 (6 bases). The length of the CDR3 is 15 residues. The V and J ends lost 3 bases and 4 bases respectively, with 17 bases between them. Germline loops: CDR1 SGHRS, CDR2 YFSETQ. CDR3 bases: TGCGCCAGCAGCTCCGACCCGACAGGCACATACGAGCAGTACTTC. Encoded protein: CASSSDPTGTYEQYF.

In this sample, this clonotype turned up many times. The chain uses TRBV24-1 and TRBJ2-3; 7 bases agree with TRBD2. CDR3 length: 13 residues. Per the germline V gene, CDR1 is KGHDR and CDR2 is SFDVKD. V lost 8 bases and J lost 2; bases outside the gene matches: 3. CDR3 sequence: CATTGGFTDTQYF. The CDR3 bases are TGTGCCACCACCGGGGGGTTCACAGATACGCAGTATTTT.

This clonotype was detected a few times. The chain combines TRBV10-3 with TRBJ2-5, with 10 bases that match TRBD2. This CDR3 is built from 15 residues. The V segment lost 6 bases and the J segment 1 base; nucleotides outside the gene matches: 5. Looked up from germline, CDR1 is ENHRY and CDR2 is SYGVKD. The CDR3 nucleotides read TGTGCCATCAGAACCGGGACTAGCGCCCAAGAGACCCAGTACTTC. Translating gives CAIRTGTSAQETQYF.

V gene TRBV11-2 combines with J gene TRBJ2-2, with D possibly TRBD2 on 5 matching bases. The CDR3 runs to 14 residues. Deletions cut 5 bases from V and 3 bases from J, with 10 bases between. CDR1 SGHAT and CDR2 FQNNGV come from the germline V gene. CDR3 nucleotide sequence: TGTGCCAGCAGCCCGGGGTCCCACACCGGGGAGCTGTTTTTT. Protein sequence: CASSPGSHTGELFF.

This clonotype was counted many times. CDR3 nucleotides: TGTGCCAGCAGTTCACAACCTCGGCAGCCCCAGCATTTT. Amino acids: CASSSQPRQPQHF. The chain recombines TRBV12-3 or TRBV12-4 with TRBJ1-5; D is undetermined. The length of the CDR3 is 13 residues. Trimming removed 4 bases from V and 7 bases from J, with 11 bases in between.

J is TRBJ2-1 and V is TRBV5-1; 9 nucleotides align to TRBD2. Unmatched junction bases numbered 19, after V lost 0 bases and J lost 9 bases. CDR1 SGHRS and CDR2 YFSETQ come from the germline V gene. The CDR3 length is 19 residues. The CDR3 spells CASSLDRDRGLARVGEQFF. Written as DNA, the CDR3 is TGCGCCAGCAGCTTGGACCGGGACAGAGGACTAGCGCGGGTCGGTGAGCAGTTCTTC.

This clonotype was recorded many times. The CDR3 region has the DNA TGCAGCGGTGACCACGGGAATGAGCAGTTCTTC. Its protein is CSGDHGNEQFF. The V call is TRBV29-1, the J call TRBJ2-1; the D is unclear. The germline V gene encodes CDR1 SQVTM and CDR2 ANQGSEA. V was shortened by 7 bases and J by 7 bases, with 11 bases between the two germline ends. This CDR3 region has 11 residues.

This clonotype was picked up many times. The chain is built from TRBV21-1 and TRBJ2-1; no check of the table's D call, TRBD1, against the DNA was made. TRBV21-1 is flagged as a pseudogene. The CDR3 runs to 16 residues. The CDR3 DNA reads as TGTGCCAGCAGCAAAGAGGAGAAGGGGGAGAACAATGAGCAGTTCTTC. Its protein product is CASSKEEKGENNEQFF.

Ten or more counts support this clonotype. The chain carries TRBV7-2 and TRBJ2-3; D unclear. CDR3 size: 15 residues. The germline V and J ends were trimmed by 0 bases and 8 bases, with 15 bases remaining between them. The germline gives CDR1 SGHTA, CDR2 FQGNSA. In nucleotides, the CDR3 is TGTGCCAGCAGCTTAGCACATCTAGATTGGCCTACGCAGTATTTT. This gives the protein CASSLAHLDWPTQYF.

This clonotype was recorded many times. The rearrangement links TRBV5-6 to TRBJ2-7, with D perhaps matching TRBD2 (6 bases). V was pared by 2 bases and J by 1 base, with 16 bases between. CDR1 is SGHDT, CDR2 YYEEEE, per germline. The CDR3 sequence is 16 residues long. Here the CDR3 DNA reads TGTGCCAGCAGCTTAGAGCCGGGACTCAAATCCTACGAGCAGTACTTC. As protein: CASSLEPGLKSYEQYF.